These 15 T cell receptor beta chains were sequenced from one sample in a study of blood T cell repertoires in COVID-19. Measured with immunoSEQ multiplex PCR; TCRdb has only the in-frame clones, and not every one. The sample contains about 220,000 clones, about 79% of which appear only once. Sequenced: peripheral blood. Receptor source: a man in his forties who had recovered from COVID-19.

In its sample, this clone was seen a few times. The chain is built from TRBV6-5 and TRBJ1-2; weak D call: TRBD1 (6 bases). V lost 6 bases, J lost 5 bases, and 19 bases lay in between. This CDR3 is built from 15 residues. Germline V gene sequence: CDR1 MNHEY, CDR2 SVGAGI. CDR3 sequence (DNA): TGTGCCAGCAGCCGCCGGACAGAAGAGTCGTATGGCTACACCTTC. It is translated as CASSRRTEESYGYTF.

This clone has a single count. This rearrangement joins TRBV5-6 to TRBJ1-1, with TRBD1 matching over 7 bases. Per germline, CDR1 SGHDT and CDR2 YYEEEE. V lost 4 bases to trimming and J lost 7 bases; unmatched junction nucleotides: 4. This CDR3 is built from 12 residues. As DNA, the CDR3 is TGTGCCAGCAGCCCAGACAGGGTTGAAGCTTTCTTT. Residues: CASSPDRVEAFF.

The gene calls are TRBV10-2 and TRBJ1-1, with D possibly TRBD1 on 5 matching bases. Looked up from germline, CDR1 is WSHSY and CDR2 is SAAADI. The CDR3 consists of 14 residues. V gave up 5 bases and J gave up 5 bases, with 15 bases separating them. CDR3 bases: TGCGCCAGCAGTTCCGGGACGGGGGAGACTGAAGCTTTCTTT. Protein sequence: CASSSGTGETEAFF.

The V and J genes are TRBV28 and TRBJ2-7; TRBD2 might be the D (6 bases). CDR3 length: 15 amino acids. V was pared by 5 bases and J by 0 bases, with 14 bases between. The germline V gene has CDR1 MDHEN and CDR2 SYDVKM. The CDR3 coding sequence is TGTGCCAGCAGTGGAGGGACGGCCTACTCCTACGAGCAGTACTTC. This encodes CASSGGTAYSYEQYF.

The chain's CDR3 is CASGLVSRDRGLAYGYTF. DNA of the CDR3: TGTGCTAGTGGTTTGGTAAGCAGGGACAGGGGGCTTGCCTATGGCTACACCTTC. This chain uses TRBV12-5 with TRBJ1-2, with 12 bases that match TRBD1. This CDR3 is built from 18 residues. Trimming removed 0 bases from V and 4 bases from J; junction bases left unmatched: 9. Germline V lookup: CDR1 LGHNT, CDR2 FRNRAP. The variable domain in full, with the rest retrieved from reference TRBV12-5 and TRBJ1-2, is DARVTQTPRHKVTEMGQEVTMRCQPILGHNTVFWYRQTMMQGLELLAYFRNRAPLDDSGMPKDRFSAEMPDATLATLKIQPSEPRDSAVYFCASGLVSRDRGLAYGYTFGSGTRLTVV.

The V gene is TRBV10-3, the J gene TRBJ1-1; no clear D. Germline V gene lookup returns CDR1 ENHRY and CDR2 SYGVKD. Between the trimmed V and J ends, which lost 7 bases and 4 bases, there was a span of 7 bases. The CDR3 consists of 11 residues. The CDR3 region is CAIIGATEAFF. The CDR3, as DNA: TGTGCCATCATCGGTGCCACTGAAGCTTTCTTT.

The rearrangement joins TRBV7-2 to TRBJ1-3; D not resolved. This CDR3 is built from 15 residues. CDR1 and CDR2 from the germline V gene are SGHTA and FQGNSA. Trimming removed 5 bases from V and 2 bases from J, with 13 bases in between. The CDR3 nucleotides read TGTGCCAGCAGCCAAGCGGGGAATCCTGGAAACACCATATATTTT. Translation: CASSQAGNPGNTIYF.

This rearrangement joins TRBV5-4 to TRBJ1-6; D gene unclear. CDR1 and CDR2 from the germline V gene are SGHNT and YYREEE (reference sequence). This CDR3 spans 15 amino acids. V lost 6 bases, J lost 7 bases, and 17 bases lay in between. CDR3 region: CASTPREGGNSPLHF. CDR3 sequence (DNA): TGTGCCAGCACCCCCCGGGAGGGCGGGAATTCACCCCTCCACTTT. The full variable domain, completed using reference TRBV5-4 and TRBJ1-6, is ETGVTQSPTHLIKTRGQQVTLRCSSQSGHNTVSWYQQALGQGPQFIFQYYREEENGRGNFPPRFSGLQFPNYSSELNVNALELDDSALYLCASTPREGGNSPLHFGNGTRLTVT.

V is TRBV6-5 and J is TRBJ2-7, with 10 bases fitting TRBD1. CDR1 is MNHEY, CDR2 SVGAGI, per germline. Unmatched junction bases numbered 8, after V lost 3 bases and J lost 3 bases. CDR3 size: 16 residues. CDR3 DNA: TGTGCCAGCAGTTATGGGCCGGGACAGGGGATCTACGAGCAGTACTTC. This encodes CASSYGPGQGIYEQYF.

The chain carries TRBV6-6 and TRBJ1-4, with 9 nucleotides matching TRBD1. The CDR3 runs to 16 residues. CDR1 and CDR2 (germline): MNHNY, SVGAGI (reference sequence). V lost 0 bases to trimming and J lost 7 bases; unmatched junction nucleotides: 6. CDR3 coding DNA: TGTGCCAGCAGTTACTCCCGGGACAGGGTAGTTGAAAAACTGTTTTTT. The encoded protein is CASSYSRDRVVEKLFF.

The chain couples TRBV7-9 to TRBJ1-2; D possibly corresponds to TRBD1 (5 bases). The length of the CDR3 is 15 residues. CDR1 and CDR2 from the germline V gene are SEHNR and FQNEAQ (reference sequence). Trimming took 1 base from V and 6 from J, leaving 15 bases between them. CDR3 DNA: TGTGCCAGCAGCTTAGAGGGAGGGGCCGAGAATGGCTACACCTTC. Its protein is CASSLEGGAENGYTF. The full variable domain, in which reference TRBV7-9 and TRBJ1-2 provide the parts outside the CDR3, is DTGVSQNPRHKITKRGQNVTFRCDPISEHNRLYWYRQTLGQGPEFLTYFQNEAQLEKSRLLSDRFSAERPKGSFSTLEIQRTEQGDSAMYLCASSLEGGAENGYTFGSGTRLTVV.

The chain links TRBV27 to TRBJ1-2; 7 nucleotides agree with TRBD1. The CDR3 sequence is 14 residues long. Germline CDR1 and CDR2: MNHEY and SMNVEV (reference sequence). V trimming: 6 bases; J trimming: 3 bases; junction bases outside the gene matches: 7. This CDR3 reads CASRPGQFYYGYTF. CDR3 bases: TGTGCCAGCAGACCGGGACAGTTCTACTATGGCTACACCTTC.

V gene TRBV19 combines with J gene TRBJ1-5; 7 nucleotides line up with TRBD1. CDR1 LNHDA and CDR2 SQIVND come from the germline V gene (reference sequence). This CDR3 has 12 amino acids. The ends lost 11 bases at V and 4 bases at J; junction bases unmatched: 5. In DNA form, the CDR3 reads TGTGCCTCGACAGGGAAAAATCAGCCCCAGCATTTT. Protein product: CASTGKNQPQHF.

This chain joins TRBV7-9 and TRBJ2-7; 14 bases map to TRBD2. After removal of 5 bases from V and 5 bases from J, the junction contained 5 bases not matched to a gene. The length of the CDR3 is 15 residues. The germline V gene has CDR1 SEHNR and CDR2 FQNEAQ (reference sequence). The CDR3, as DNA: TGTGCCAGCAGCCAAGGACTAGCGGGAGGAAACGAGCAGTACTTC. Translated, it gives CASSQGLAGGNEQYF.

The chain joins TRBV28 to TRBJ1-3; the match to TRBD1 covers 7 bases. The V gene end was trimmed by 5 bases and the J gene end by 3 bases; junction bases not matched to a gene: 7. Germline loops: CDR1 MDHEN, CDR2 SYDVKM. This CDR3 comprises 15 residues. The CDR3 DNA follows: TGTGCCAGCAGTCCACTCAACAGGGGTGGAAACACCATATATTTT. Protein: CASSPLNRGGNTIYF.